The clone carrying this T cell receptor (beta chain) was recorded at least ten times. The antigen is unknown. The data were obtained in a study of T cell repertoires in cytomegalovirus infection. The ends lost 0 bases at V and 6 bases at J; junction bases unmatched: 13. This CDR3 spans 17 amino acids. From germline, CDR1 is MNHEY and CDR2 SMNVEV (reference sequence). General study findings and limits: Cumulative frequency of public TCR beta families picked out carriers of CMV plus the relevant HLA.

From the reads, TCRdb called clonotypes with MiXCR, one entry per CDR3 protein. This table holds around 250,000 distinct CDR3 sequences, about 15% found once. What was sequenced was CD8+ T cells from PBMCs. The chain carries TRBV27 and TRBJ1-2; 7 nucleotides match TRBD1. This clonotype was obtained from a human donor in good health (CMV status not recorded). Some clones in this sample may be carry-over from other donors' samples. The DNA of the CDR3 is TGTGCCAGCAGTTTATCGATTCTCGACAGGGTGCGTAATGGCTACACCTTC. This sequence encodes CASSLSILDRVRNGYTF.